This T cell receptor beta chain was found in a study of CD4 T cells in relation to SARS-CoV-2 and coronaviruses. Study background: Of the patients, 8 or 9 were male, 4 female, two Hispanic. Broader study findings: The cross-reactivity analysis covered only spike protein, not other viral proteins.

Only in-frame clones appear in the TCRdb table, and some are missing; sequencing was by immunoSEQ multiplex PCR. The sample lists 37,000 or so clones; roughly 85% were seen once. Naive or memory CD4+ cells were cultured 1:1 with T cell-depleted PBMCs plus CEF. Trimming took off 10 bases at V and 0 bases at J, with 14 bases between the two ends. CDR1 and CDR2 (germline): LNHDA, SQIVND (reference sequence). CDR3 size: 14 residues. To note about this clone: Its specificity is unknown.

The sample comprised naive CD4+ T cells from PBMCs, cultured in vitro. Described subset: naive CD4+ T cells isolated by negative enrichment. The chain recombines TRBV19 with TRBJ2-3; D unclear. This clonotype was sampled from an adult with COVID-19. CDR3 nucleotide sequence: TGTGCCACTGCCTTTGGCCCTAGCACAGATACGCAGTATTTT. This codes for CATAFGPSTDTQYF.